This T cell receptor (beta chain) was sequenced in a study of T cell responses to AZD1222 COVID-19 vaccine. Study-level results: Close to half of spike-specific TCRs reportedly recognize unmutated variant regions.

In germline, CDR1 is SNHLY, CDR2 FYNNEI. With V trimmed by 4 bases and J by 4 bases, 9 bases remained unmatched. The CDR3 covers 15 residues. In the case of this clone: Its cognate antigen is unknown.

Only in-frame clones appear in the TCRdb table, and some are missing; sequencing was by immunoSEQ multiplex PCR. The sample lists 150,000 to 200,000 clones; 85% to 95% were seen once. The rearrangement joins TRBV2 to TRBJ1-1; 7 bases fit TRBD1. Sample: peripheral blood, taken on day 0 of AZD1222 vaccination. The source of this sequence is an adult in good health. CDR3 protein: CASSAYRGSGTEAFF. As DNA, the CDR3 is TGTGCCAGCAGTGCCTACAGGGGTTCAGGCACTGAAGCTTTCTTT.